The following is a TCR beta chain sequence with its context. Its specificity is not known. Investigators amplified TCR beta CDR3 regions from RNA transcripts. HTBI primers served in a first-round RT-PCR, which a second-round multiplex PCR followed. TCRdb recomputed calls from the multiplex PCR reads with MiXCR, one row per CDR3 protein. The table includes over 450,000 distinct CDR3 sequences, approximately 15% detected once. This sample is part of a study of Graves' ophthalmopathy and Graves' hyperthyroidism. Overall study findings and caveats: Blood also carried most expanded thyroid clonotypes exceeding 0.001 frequency.

Ineligible for inclusion were patients with other autoimmune diseases, uncontrolled infections, pregnancy or lactation. With 2 bases clipped from V and 3 bases from J, the junction kept 7 bases outside the gene matches. The CDR3 loop spans 15 amino acids. CDR1 is LNHNV and CDR2 is YYDKDF in the germline V gene (reference sequence). V usage is TRBV15 and J usage is TRBJ2-7; 7 bases match TRBD1. Sequenced input: blood. The receptor's source is a woman aged 25 to 39 with Graves' ophthalmopathy. This CDR3 reads CATSRKTGSHYEQYF. CDR3 nucleotides: TGTGCCACCAGCAGAAAGACAGGGTCCCACTACGAGCAGTACTTC.